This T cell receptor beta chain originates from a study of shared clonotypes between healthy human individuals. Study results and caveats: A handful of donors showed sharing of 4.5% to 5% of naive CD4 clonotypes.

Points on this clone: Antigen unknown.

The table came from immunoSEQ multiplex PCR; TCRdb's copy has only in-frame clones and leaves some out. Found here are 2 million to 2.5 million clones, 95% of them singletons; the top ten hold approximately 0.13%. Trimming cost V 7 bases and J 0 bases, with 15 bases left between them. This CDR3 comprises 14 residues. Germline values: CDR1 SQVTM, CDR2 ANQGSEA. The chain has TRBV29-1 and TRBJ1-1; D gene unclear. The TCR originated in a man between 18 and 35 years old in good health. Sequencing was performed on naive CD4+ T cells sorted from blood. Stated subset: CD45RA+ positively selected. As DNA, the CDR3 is TGCAGCGCCTCTACTCCGCCGATGAACACTGAAGCTTTCTTT. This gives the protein CSASTPPMNTEAFF.